The clone carrying this T cell receptor (beta chain) appeared many times. Its specificity is unknown. What was amplified from RNA transcripts were TCR beta CDR3 regions. HTBI primers drove first-round RT-PCR of the TCR CDR3. TCRdb analysed the multiplex PCR reads with MiXCR anew, one entry per CDR3 protein. The sample carries about 600,000 distinct CDR3 sequences, about a sixth recorded once. This sample is drawn from a study of T cells in Graves' hyperthyroidism and ophthalmopathy. Overall study results and limits: The model foresaw ophthalmopathy a median 6.5 months prior to onset.

The sequence derives from a woman in her thirties or forties with Graves' ophthalmopathy. The specimen was blood.

The CDR3 nucleotides read TGTGCCTGGAGTGTACGAAGGACGAACACTGAAGCTTTCTTT. Translated, it gives CAWSVRRTNTEAFF. The chain joins TRBV30 to TRBJ1-1; D ambiguous. CDR1 is GTSNPN, CDR2 SVGIG, per germline (reference sequence). The CDR3 runs 14 residues. The V end was cut by 0 bases, the J end by 1 base, with 9 bases between. The whole variable domain, filled in from reference TRBV30 and TRBJ1-1, reads SQTIHQWPATLVQPVGSPLSLECTVEGTSNPNLYWYRQAAGRGLQLLFYSVGIGQISSEVPQNLSASRPQDRQFILSSKKLLLSDSGFYLCAWSVRRTNTEAFFGQGTRLTVV.